The subject of this entry is one TCR beta chain. No antigen is known for it. 5'-RACE, quantitative and with molecular barcodes, yielded the TCR beta libraries. TCRdb reprocessed the 5' RACE reads via MiXCR and lists one record per CDR3 protein. The sample has fewer than 400,000 distinct CDR3 sequences; approximately 20% are singletons. This entry comes from a study of CD8 T cells in ankylosing spondylitis. The CDR3 covers 14 residues. Germline assignment: CDR1 KGHSH and CDR2 LQKENI. Trimming removed 1 base from V and 3 bases from J, with 10 bases in between. Study-wide results and limits: As reported, disease-linked clones showed significant enrichment in matched ankylosing spondylitis synovial fluid. A TCR beta motif of several highly homologous variants seemed to mark ankylosing spondylitis blood. Disease-linked clones had a CD8+ phenotype and relatively low frequency in peripheral blood.

The rearrangement joins TRBV18 to TRBJ2-7; D is possibly TRBD2 (7 bases). This receptor was identified in a male donor with ankylosing spondylitis. Sequenced material: blood, either unsorted or a sorted T cell fraction (not recorded which). CDR3 sequence reads: CASSPRGGDYEQYF. Here the CDR3 DNA reads TGTGCCAGCTCACCACGAGGGGGGGACTACGAGCAGTACTTC. The variable domain in full, completed from reference TRBV18 and TRBJ2-7, reads NAGVMQNPRHLVRRRGQEARLRCSPMKGHSHVYWYRQLPEEGLKFMVYLQKENIIDESGMPKERFSAEFPKEGPSILRIQQVVRGDSAAYFCASSPRGGDYEQYFGPGTRLTVT.